This TCR beta chain was found in a study of glioma-infiltrating T cells. Germline loops: CDR1 MNHNS, CDR2 SASEGT. This CDR3 has 16 residues. The V gene end was trimmed by 4 bases and the J gene end by 4 bases; junction bases not matched to a gene: 10. In its sample, this clonotype ranks as medium-sized (0.01 to 0.1%). Its target is unknown. Study-level points and caveats: Above-expected tissue-blood divergence occurred in all gliomas, most in low-grade ones.

Amplification of TCR alpha and beta CDR3 regions from RNA used iRepertoire nested multiplex PCR. TCRdb reprocessed the multiplex PCR reads via MiXCR and lists one record per CDR3 protein. Here the sample spans several thousand distinct CDR3 sequences, about two fifths being singletons. The TCR was taken from a human donor with low-grade glioma or glioblastoma, undergoing nonglioma brain surgery, or in good health (not recorded which). The sample comprised glioma tissue, nonneoplastic brain tissue, or PBMCs (not recorded which). This chain links TRBV6-1 with TRBJ1-1, with TRBD1 identical over 9 bases. CDR3 sequence: CASSALITGGSTEAFF. DNA of the CDR3: TGTGCCAGCAGTGCGCTAATAACAGGGGGCTCCACTGAAGCTTTCTTT.